This T cell receptor (beta chain) was captured by sequencing in a study of beta chain features in type 1 diabetes. The V segment lost 4 bases and the J segment 4 bases; nucleotides outside the gene matches: 16. Germline V gene data show CDR1 as LGHNA and CDR2 as YNFKEQ. CDR3 length: 18 residues. This clone showed up just a few times. Antigen: not known. Regarding the study as a whole: Moderately but significantly shorter TCRB CDR3s were found in Type 1 diabetes patients in all four CD4+ subsets.

Expressed TCRB transcripts were sequenced after all isolated RNA was converted to cDNA. Some clones are missing from TCRdb's copy, which holds only in-frame ones; the method was immunoSEQ multiplex PCR. The repertoire holds hundreds of thousands of clones, with about 14% as singletons. The chain carries TRBV4-2 and TRBJ2-3; TRBD2 aligns across 8 bases. Sequencing input: naive CD4+ T cells from blood. The receptor's source is a man aged 18 to 29 with type 1 diabetes. In DNA form, the CDR3 reads TGTGCCAGCAGCCCCCAAACCAGGGCTAGCGGGCTGCCAGATACGCAGTATTTT. It encodes CASSPQTRASGLPDTQYF.